This T cell receptor beta chain was obtained from a study of memory CD4+ T cells and cytomegalovirus serostatus (dated by TCRdb to between 2017 and 2020). With regard to the full study: The cohort comprised some 35 healthy Belgian adults, 9 CMV seropositive and about 24 CMV seronegative. To replicate a published TCR-based CMV serostatus classifier, the researchers sequenced the CD4+ memory TCRbeta repertoires of a Belgian cohort whose cytomegalovirus serostatus was known.

A note on this clone: It lacks a known antigen. No base quality information exists; no much larger clone differs at one position.

Including the terminal cysteine and phenylalanine, the CDR3 comprises 14 residues. Just the 42-base CDR3 DNA is kept, in frame starting at base 1. At the junction V is shortened by 5 bases and J by 1 base; bases outside the gene matches: 4. The germline V gene encodes CDR1 KGHSH and CDR2 LQKENI. General findings and caveats noted by the study authors: For predicting CMV serostatus, the median bootstrapped AUC was about 0.96 using the original framework and approximately 0.91 using a US-trained random forest. The results were read as suggesting that the CMV-associated TCR signature is, for the most part, present in the CD4+ memory repertoire. Only CD4+CD45RO+ memory cells were sequenced, unlike the original study, which covered naive and memory CD4+ and CD8+ populations. The original-framework classifier achieved a median bootstrapped AUC of about 0.94 with a 95% CI of 0.76-1.00 on the Belgian cohort. Among the 150 or so previously reported CMV-associated TCRbeta sequences, some 62 showed up in the CD4+ memory repertoires, with each one found in between one and five individuals.

Genomic DNA was extracted from sorted cells with the Quick-DNA Microprep Kit. Amplification of TCRbeta DNA was done with the immunoSEQ hsTCRbeta kit, following the protocol from the manufacturer. TCRbeta libraries were sequenced on an Illumina MiSeq instrument. As for how the authors treated the data: After out-of-frame sequences were removed, 2,204,828 distinct TCRbeta sequences remained, averaging around 70,000 per individual. Two values were used to score each individual: the count of 150 to 200 previously reported CMV-associated TCRbeta sequences and the total count of productive distinct TCRbeta sequences. A beta-binomial model was reimplemented in Python, and random forests from scikit-learn, run with default parameters, were trained on data from the US cohort. Classifier performance on the Belgian cohort was summarized as median AUC with percentile confidence intervals calculated over 10,000 bootstrap iterations. TCRdb mirrors the immuneACCESS table, restricted to in-frame sequences. Some clones are absent from its copies; in checked studies, under half trace to an unresolved V gene, and the reason for the others is unknown. From that table come the V and J calls and clone size; the DNA was used to work out D and trimming. In this sample the table shows around 41,000 clones, 76% of which occur a single time. The ten largest clones represent approximately 6.5% of the sample.

Single viable CD3+CD4+CD8-CD45RO+ cells were sorted as memory CD4+ T cells on a FACSAria II. CMV serostatus was determined with a Roche Elecsys assay detecting serum IgG against CMV pp150, pp28, p38 and p52. Following thawing, total CD4+ T cells were enriched through positive selection using CD4 magnetic microbeads. The samples came from a separate study whose specific focus was interrogating the CD4+ T cell memory repertoire. Peripheral blood mononuclear cells were isolated and cryopreserved according to standard operating procedures, and serum was kept at -80 degrees C. Staining used CD3-PerCP (BW264/56), CD4-APC (RPA-T4), CD45RO-PE (UCHT1) and CD8-Pacific Orange (3B5) antibodies, with Sytox blue excluding non-viable cells.

The specimen sequenced was memory CD4+ T cells from blood. Recombination linked TRBV18 to TRBJ1-1, and 7 junction bases match TRBD1. The TCR was taken from an adult in good health and CMV-seronegative. The CDR3 protein: CASSEGAQNTEAFF. The nucleotide sequence is TGTGCCAGCTCAGAGGGGGCGCAGAACACTGAAGCTTTCTTT. The entire variable domain, with the stretches around the CDR3 drawn from the reference TRBV18 and TRBJ1-1 proteins, is NAGVMQNPRHLVRRRGQEARLRCSPMKGHSHVYWYRQLPEEGLKFMVYLQKENIIDESGMPKERFSAEFPKEGPSILRIQQVVRGDSAAYFCASSEGAQNTEAFFGQGTRLTVV.